Sequencing of this T cell receptor (beta chain) was carried out in a study of memory CD4+ T cells and cytomegalovirus serostatus. Study-level points and caveats: Each of fewer than 80 CMV-associated TCRbeta sequences occurred in one to five individuals. Repertoires predicted CMV serostatus with median bootstrapped AUC of about 0.95.

The sort gate was single viable CD3+CD4+CD8-CD45RO+ cells for memory CD4+ T cells. Serum IgG to CMV pp150, pp28, p38 and p52 defined serostatus. Assay used: immunoSEQ multiplex PCR; TCRdb lists only in-frame clones, some missing. The sample gives approximately 40,000 clones, 60% to 85% of which show up once; 5% to 7.5% is in the top ten. V lost 1 base, J lost 3 bases, and 13 bases lay in between. The CDR3 extends over 15 amino acids. Germline CDR1 and CDR2: SGHTA and FQGNSA. Worth noting for this clone: Its cognate antigen is unknown.

Sequences were obtained from memory CD4+ T cells from blood. The chain carries TRBV7-2 and TRBJ2-7, with D perhaps TRBD2 (6 bases). This clonotype was obtained from an adult in good health and CMV-seronegative. CDR3: CASSLDGRESYEQYF. As DNA, the CDR3 is TGTGCCAGCAGCTTAGACGGTCGGGAGAGCTACGAGCAGTACTTC.